This T cell receptor (beta chain) appears in the sequencing data of a study of control samples from healthy donors and cancer patients. TCRdb's table, derived via immunoSEQ multiplex PCR, lists solely in-frame clones and lacks some. The data contain around 85,000 clones, around nine tenths of them singletons. Sequences were obtained from blood. The source is a woman between 55 and 75 years old in good health.

The CDR3 DNA reads as TGTGCCAGCAGTCCTACAGACTTTTTGGGAGGGAACACAGATACGCAGTATTTT. Residues: CASSPTDFLGGNTDTQYF. The gene calls are TRBV28 and TRBJ2-3; 7 bases align to TRBD2. The V segment lost 5 bases and the J segment 2 bases; nucleotides outside the gene matches: 16. The germline CDR1 and CDR2 sequences are MDHEN and SYDVKM. The CDR3 is 18 residues long.